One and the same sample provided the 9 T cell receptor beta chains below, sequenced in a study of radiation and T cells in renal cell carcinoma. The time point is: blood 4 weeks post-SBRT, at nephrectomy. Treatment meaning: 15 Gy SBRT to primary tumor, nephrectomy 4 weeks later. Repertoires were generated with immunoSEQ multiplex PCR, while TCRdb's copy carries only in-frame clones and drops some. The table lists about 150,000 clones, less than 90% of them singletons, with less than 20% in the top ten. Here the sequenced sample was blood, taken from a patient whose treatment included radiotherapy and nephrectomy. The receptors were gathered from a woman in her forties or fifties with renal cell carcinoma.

CDR3 loop: CASSLDRSYEQYF. The CDR3 DNA follows: TGTGCCAGCTCACTAGACAGGTCCTACGAGCAGTACTTC. The chain has TRBV18 and TRBJ2-7; tentatively, D is TRBD1 (6 bases). CDR3 length: 13 residues. V lost 4 bases to trimming and J lost 1 base, with 8 bases between them. Germline CDR1 is KGHSH and CDR2 is LQKENI. Full variable domain (outside the CDR3, taken from reference TRBV18 and TRBJ2-7): NAGVMQNPRHLVRRRGQEARLRCSPMKGHSHVYWYRQLPEEGLKFMVYLQKENIIDESGMPKERFSAEFPKEGPSILRIQQVVRGDSAAYFCASSLDRSYEQYFGPGTRLTVT.

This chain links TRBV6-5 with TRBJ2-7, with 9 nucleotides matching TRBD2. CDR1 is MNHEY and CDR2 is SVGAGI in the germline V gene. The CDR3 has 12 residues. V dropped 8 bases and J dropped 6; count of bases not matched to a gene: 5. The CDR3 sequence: CASQGLAGEQYF. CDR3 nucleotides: TGTGCCAGCCAGGGACTAGCAGGCGAGCAGTACTTC.

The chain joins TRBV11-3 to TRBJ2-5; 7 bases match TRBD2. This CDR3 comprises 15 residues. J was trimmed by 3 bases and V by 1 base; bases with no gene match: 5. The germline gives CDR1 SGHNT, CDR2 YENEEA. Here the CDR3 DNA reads TGTGCCAGCAGCTTAGGGCTGGGAGGGGAAGAGACCCAGTACTTC. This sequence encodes CASSLGLGGEETQYF.

Written as DNA, the CDR3 is TGTGCCTCCCGCCCCGAGACTAATGAAAAACTGTTTTTT. This translates into CASRPETNEKLFF. The chain recombines TRBV10-3 with TRBJ1-4; D not certain. Germline V CDR1 and CDR2: ENHRY, SYGVKD. Deletions cut 11 bases from V and 2 bases from J, with 12 bases between. CDR3 length: 13 residues.

The chain's CDR3 is CASSLSGPRSTDTQYF. The CDR3 nucleotides are TGTGCCAGCAGCTTATCCGGTCCAAGAAGCACAGATACGCAGTATTTT. This chain links TRBV11-1 with TRBJ2-3, with no clear D. V shed 2 bases and J shed 0 bases, with 12 bases lying between them. The CDR3 spans 16 residues. The germline V gene has CDR1 SGHAT and CDR2 FQDESV (reference sequence).

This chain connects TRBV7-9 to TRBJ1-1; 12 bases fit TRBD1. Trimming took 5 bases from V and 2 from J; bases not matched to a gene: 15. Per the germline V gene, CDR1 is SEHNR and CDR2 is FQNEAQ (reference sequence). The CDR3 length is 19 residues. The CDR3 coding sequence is TGTGCCAGCAGCACGGGGGGACAGGGGGCTTTCTTTGAAAACACTGAAGCTTTCTTT. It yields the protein CASSTGGQGAFFENTEAFF.

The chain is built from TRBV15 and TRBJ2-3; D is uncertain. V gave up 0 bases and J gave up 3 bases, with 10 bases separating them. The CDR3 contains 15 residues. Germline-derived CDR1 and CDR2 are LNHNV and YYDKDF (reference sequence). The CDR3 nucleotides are TGTGCCACCAGCAGAGATCCGGCCACAACAGATACGCAGTATTTT. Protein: CATSRDPATTDTQYF.

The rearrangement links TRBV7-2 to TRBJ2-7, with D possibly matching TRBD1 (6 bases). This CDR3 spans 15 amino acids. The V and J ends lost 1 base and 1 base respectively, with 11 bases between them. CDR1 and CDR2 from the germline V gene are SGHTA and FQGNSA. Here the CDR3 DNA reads TGTGCCAGCAGCTTAGTAGCCGGACAGTCCTACGAGCAGTACTTC. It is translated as CASSLVAGQSYEQYF. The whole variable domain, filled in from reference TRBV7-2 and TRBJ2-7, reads GAGVSQSPSNKVTEKGKDVELRCDPISGHTALYWYRQSLGQGLEFLIYFQGNSAPDKSGLPSDRFSAERTGGSVSTLTIQRTQQEDSAVYLCASSLVAGQSYEQYFGPGTRLTVT.

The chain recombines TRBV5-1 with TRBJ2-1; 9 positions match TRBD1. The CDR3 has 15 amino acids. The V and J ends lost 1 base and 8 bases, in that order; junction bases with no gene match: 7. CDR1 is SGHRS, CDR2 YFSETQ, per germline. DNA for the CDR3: TGCGCCAGCAGCTTGACACAGGGGGCGGTCGATGAGCAGTTCTTC. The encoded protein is CASSLTQGAVDEQFF.